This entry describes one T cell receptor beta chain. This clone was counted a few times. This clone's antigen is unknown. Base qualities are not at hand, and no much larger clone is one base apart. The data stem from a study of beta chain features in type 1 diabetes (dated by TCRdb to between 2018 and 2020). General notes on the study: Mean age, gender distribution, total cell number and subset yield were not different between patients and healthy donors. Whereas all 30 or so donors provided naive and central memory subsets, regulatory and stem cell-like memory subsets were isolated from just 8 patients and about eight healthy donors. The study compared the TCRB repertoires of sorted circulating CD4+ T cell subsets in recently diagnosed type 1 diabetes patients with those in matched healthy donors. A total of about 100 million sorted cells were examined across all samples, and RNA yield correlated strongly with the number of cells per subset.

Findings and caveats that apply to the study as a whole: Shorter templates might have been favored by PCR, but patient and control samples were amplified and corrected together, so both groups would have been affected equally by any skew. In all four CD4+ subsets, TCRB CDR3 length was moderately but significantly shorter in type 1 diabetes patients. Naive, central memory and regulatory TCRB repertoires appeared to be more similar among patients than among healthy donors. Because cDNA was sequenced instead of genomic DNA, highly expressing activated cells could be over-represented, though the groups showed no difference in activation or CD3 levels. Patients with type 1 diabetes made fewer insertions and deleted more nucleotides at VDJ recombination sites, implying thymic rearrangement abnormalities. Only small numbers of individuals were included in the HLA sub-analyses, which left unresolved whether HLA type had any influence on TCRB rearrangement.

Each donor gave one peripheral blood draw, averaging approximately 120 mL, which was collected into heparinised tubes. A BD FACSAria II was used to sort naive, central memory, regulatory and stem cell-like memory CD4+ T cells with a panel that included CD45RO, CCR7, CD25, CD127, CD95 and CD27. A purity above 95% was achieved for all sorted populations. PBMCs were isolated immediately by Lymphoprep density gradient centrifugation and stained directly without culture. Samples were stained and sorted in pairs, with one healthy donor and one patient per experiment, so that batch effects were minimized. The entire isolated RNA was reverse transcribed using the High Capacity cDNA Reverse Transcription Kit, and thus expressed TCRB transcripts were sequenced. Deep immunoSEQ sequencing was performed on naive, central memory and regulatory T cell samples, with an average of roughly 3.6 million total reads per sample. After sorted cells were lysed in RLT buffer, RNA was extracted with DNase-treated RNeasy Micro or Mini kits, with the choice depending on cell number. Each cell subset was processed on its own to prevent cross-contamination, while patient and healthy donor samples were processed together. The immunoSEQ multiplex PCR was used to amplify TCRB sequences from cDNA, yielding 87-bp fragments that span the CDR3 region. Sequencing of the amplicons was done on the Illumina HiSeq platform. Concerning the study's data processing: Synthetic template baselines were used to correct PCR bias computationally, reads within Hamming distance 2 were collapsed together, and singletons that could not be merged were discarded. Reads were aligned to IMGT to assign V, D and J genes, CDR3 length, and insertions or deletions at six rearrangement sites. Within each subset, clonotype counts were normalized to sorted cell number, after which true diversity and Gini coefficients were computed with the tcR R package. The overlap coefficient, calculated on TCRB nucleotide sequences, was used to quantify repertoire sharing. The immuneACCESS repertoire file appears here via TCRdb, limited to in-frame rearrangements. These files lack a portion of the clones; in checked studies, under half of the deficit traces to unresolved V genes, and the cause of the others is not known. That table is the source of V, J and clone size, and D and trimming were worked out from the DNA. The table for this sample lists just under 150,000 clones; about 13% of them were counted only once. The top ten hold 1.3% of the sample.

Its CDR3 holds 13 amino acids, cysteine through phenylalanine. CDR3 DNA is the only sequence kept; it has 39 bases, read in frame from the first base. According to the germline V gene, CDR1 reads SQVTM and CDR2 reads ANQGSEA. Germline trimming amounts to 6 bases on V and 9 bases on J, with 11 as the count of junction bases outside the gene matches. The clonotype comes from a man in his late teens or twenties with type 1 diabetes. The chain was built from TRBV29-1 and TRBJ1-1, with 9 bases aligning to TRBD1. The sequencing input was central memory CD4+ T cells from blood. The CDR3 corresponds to CSVKTDRGYQAFF. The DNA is TGCAGCGTGAAAACCGACAGGGGGTACCAAGCTTTCTTT.